This T cell receptor (beta chain) was identified during a study of CD8 T cells in Susac syndrome. V lost 2 bases and J lost 6; bases outside the gene matches: 3. Germline CDR1 reads PRHDT; CDR2 reads FYEKMQ (reference sequence). CDR3 length: 14 residues. To note about this clonotype: Its antigen is not known.

General observations from the study: The study recognized that the number of individuals in its TCR sequencing and HLA analysis was relatively small.

Sequencing of TCR beta was performed on blood CD8+ and CD4+ T cells. Negative magnetic isolation gave CD8+ and CD4+ cells; FACS enriched CD8+ TEMRA. Reverse transcription of about 0.45 to 1 ug RNA was performed with random hexamers. TCR beta CDR3 was amplified by immunoSEQ multiplex PCR. This amplification extended across 54 Vbeta and 13 Jbeta segments. TCRdb called the immunoSEQ multiplex PCR reads again in MiXCR, with one record for every CDR3 protein. This table has approximately 230,000 distinct CDR3 sequences, 90% to 95% appearing once. The sequence was obtained from a human donor with multiple sclerosis. Sample: CD4+ T cells from PBMCs. This chain links TRBV13 with TRBJ2-2; 7 positions agree with TRBD2. The CDR3 loop is CASSLSAGPGELFF. As DNA, the CDR3 is TGTGCCAGCAGCTTATCAGCGGGACCCGGGGAGCTGTTTTTT.